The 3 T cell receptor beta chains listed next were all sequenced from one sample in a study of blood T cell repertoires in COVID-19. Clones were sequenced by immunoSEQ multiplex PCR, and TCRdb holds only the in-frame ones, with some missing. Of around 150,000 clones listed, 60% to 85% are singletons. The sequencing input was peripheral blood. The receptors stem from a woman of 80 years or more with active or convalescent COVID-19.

CDR3 in DNA: TGTGCCAGCAGGAGGGTATCCTACAATGAGCAGTTCTTC. Its protein product is CASRRVSYNEQFF. The genes are TRBV13 and TRBJ2-1, with D tentatively TRBD2 (5 bases). Trimming took 6 bases from V and 1 from J, leaving 7 bases between them. This CDR3 region has 13 residues. The germline gives CDR1 PRHDT, CDR2 FYEKMQ (reference sequence).

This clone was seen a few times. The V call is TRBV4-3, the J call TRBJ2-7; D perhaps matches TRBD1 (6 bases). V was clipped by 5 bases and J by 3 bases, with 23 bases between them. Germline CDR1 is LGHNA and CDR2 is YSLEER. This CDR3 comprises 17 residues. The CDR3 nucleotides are TGCGCCAGCAGCTCAGAGGTGGGAACAGGGCAGGTCTACGAGCAGTACTTC. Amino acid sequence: CASSSEVGTGQVYEQYF.

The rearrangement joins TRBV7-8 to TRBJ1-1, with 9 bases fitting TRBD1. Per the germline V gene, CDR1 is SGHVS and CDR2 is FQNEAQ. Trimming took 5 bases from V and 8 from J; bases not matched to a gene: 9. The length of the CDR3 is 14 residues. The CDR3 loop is CASSNYRGRGEAFF. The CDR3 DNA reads TGTGCCAGCAGCAACTACAGGGGGCGGGGGGAAGCTTTCTTT.